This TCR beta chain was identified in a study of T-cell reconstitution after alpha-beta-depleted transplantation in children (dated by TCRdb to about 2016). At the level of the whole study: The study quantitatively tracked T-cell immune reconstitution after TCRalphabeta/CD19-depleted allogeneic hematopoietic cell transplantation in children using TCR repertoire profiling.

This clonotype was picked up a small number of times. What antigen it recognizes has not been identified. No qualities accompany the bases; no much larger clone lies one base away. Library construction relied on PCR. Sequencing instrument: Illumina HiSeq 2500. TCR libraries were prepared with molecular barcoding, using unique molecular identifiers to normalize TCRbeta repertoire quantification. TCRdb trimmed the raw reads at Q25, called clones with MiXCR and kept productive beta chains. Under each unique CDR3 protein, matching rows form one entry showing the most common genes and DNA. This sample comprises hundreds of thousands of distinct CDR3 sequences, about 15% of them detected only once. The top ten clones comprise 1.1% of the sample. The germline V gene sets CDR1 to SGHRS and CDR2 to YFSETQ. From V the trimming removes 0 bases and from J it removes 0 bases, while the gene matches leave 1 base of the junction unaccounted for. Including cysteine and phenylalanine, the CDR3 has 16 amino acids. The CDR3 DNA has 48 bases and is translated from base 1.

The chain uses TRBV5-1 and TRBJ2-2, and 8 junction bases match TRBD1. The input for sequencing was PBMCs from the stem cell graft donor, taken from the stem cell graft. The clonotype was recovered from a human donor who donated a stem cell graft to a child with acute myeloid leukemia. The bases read TGCGCCAGCAGCTTGGAGGGACAGGCGAACACCGGGGAGCTGTTTTTT. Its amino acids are CASSLEGQANTGELFF.